The clone carrying this TCR beta chain was counted at least ten times. Individual cDNA molecules received unique molecular identifiers during library preparation. MiXCR, run by TCRdb on the 5' RACE reads, gives a single entry per CDR3 protein. Of more than 40,000 distinct CDR3 sequences in the sample, roughly 4% were seen once. Germline CDR1 is SGHVS and CDR2 is FNYEAQ. This CDR3 comprises 14 residues. J was trimmed by 4 bases and V by 5 bases; bases with no gene match: 3. This sample was taken from a study of early T cells in non-severe SARS-CoV-2 infection. On the study more broadly: The chains were unpaired, and the sequenced material was bulk RNA from unsorted whole blood.

The specimen was whole blood. This receptor was identified in an adult who was a healthcare worker with PCR-confirmed SARS-CoV-2 infection or an uninfected control (not recorded which). The chain combines TRBV7-6 with TRBJ2-3; 10 bases fit TRBD2. CDR3 residues: CASSRGTSADTQYF. The CDR3 DNA is TGTGCCAGCAGCCGCGGGACTAGCGCAGATACGCAGTATTTT.